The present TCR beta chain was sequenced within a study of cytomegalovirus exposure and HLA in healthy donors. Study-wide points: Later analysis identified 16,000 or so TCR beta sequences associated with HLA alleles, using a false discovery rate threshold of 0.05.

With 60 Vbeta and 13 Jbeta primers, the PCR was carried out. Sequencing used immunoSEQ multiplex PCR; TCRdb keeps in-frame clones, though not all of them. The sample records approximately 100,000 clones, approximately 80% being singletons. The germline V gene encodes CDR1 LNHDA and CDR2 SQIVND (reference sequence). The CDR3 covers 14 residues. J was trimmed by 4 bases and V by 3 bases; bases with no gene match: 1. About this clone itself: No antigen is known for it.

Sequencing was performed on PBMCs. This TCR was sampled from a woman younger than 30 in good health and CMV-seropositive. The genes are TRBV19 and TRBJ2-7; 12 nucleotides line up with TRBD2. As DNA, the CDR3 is TGTGCCAGTAGTATGACTAGCGGGAGTTACGAGCAGTACTTC. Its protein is CASSMTSGSYEQYF. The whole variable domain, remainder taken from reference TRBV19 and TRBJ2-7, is DGGITQSPKYLFRKEGQNVTLSCEQNLNHDAMYWYRQDPGQGLRLIYYSQIVNDFQKGDIAEGYSVSREKKESFPLTVTSAQKNPTAFYLCASSMTSGSYEQYFGPGTRLTVT.